Presented here are 29 T cell receptor beta chains from one specimen sequenced in a study of response to subunit inactivated influenza vaccine. TCRdb analysed the RT-PCR reads with MiXCR anew, one entry per CDR3 protein. The sample shows more than 700,000 distinct CDR3 sequences, 20% to 25% of them seen only once. The sample was PBMCs from blood, taken around 5 days after vaccination. These receptors came from a man between 45 and 60 years old who received an inactivated influenza vaccine.

This clonotype was picked up a small number of times. The chain combines TRBV10-3 with TRBJ2-5; 16 positions match TRBD2. Per the germline V gene, CDR1 is ENHRY and CDR2 is SYGVKD. This CDR3 has 17 amino acids. The junction had 9 bases not matched to a gene; V was cut back by 6 bases and J by 5 bases. CDR3 amino acids: CAISQTGLAGGVETQYF. CDR3 sequence (DNA): TGTGCCATCAGCCAAACGGGACTAGCGGGAGGGGTTGAGACCCAGTACTTC.

The gene calls are TRBV5-1 and TRBJ2-7, with 7 bases that match TRBD1. Losses at the gene ends were 5 bases for V and 7 bases for J; bases not matched to a gene: 15. The CDR3 has 15 residues. CDR1 SGHRS and CDR2 YFSETQ come from the germline V gene. In DNA, the CDR3 is TGCGCCAGCAGTTTTTCGCCGGGACAGCCAGCGGAGCAGTACTTC. This sequence encodes CASSFSPGQPAEQYF.

The chain joins TRBV6-2 or TRBV6-3 to TRBJ2-1; 8 bases match TRBD2. The junction had 9 bases not matched to a gene; V was cut back by 6 bases and J by 8 bases. CDR3 size: 14 residues. CDR1 MNHEY and CDR2 SVGEGT come from the germline V gene. CDR3: CASSIAGPRDEQFF. CDR3 DNA: TGTGCCAGCAGCATAGCGGGGCCTCGGGATGAGCAGTTCTTC.

This clonotype was counted only a few times. This chain uses TRBV20-1 with TRBJ2-7; D possibly uses TRBD1 or TRBD2 (5 bases each). CDR3 length equals 14 residues. Deletions cut 5 bases from V and 3 bases from J, with 17 bases between. Germline V lookup: CDR1 DFQATT, CDR2 SNEGSKA (reference sequence). In DNA form, the CDR3 reads TGCAGTGCTCCGAGGGACCATGGCAGCTACGAGCAGTACTTC. Encoded protein: CSAPRDHGSYEQYF.

This clonotype was seen ten or more times. V is TRBV29-1 and J is TRBJ1-5; no definite D call. The length of the CDR3 is 14 residues. Trimming cost V 4 bases and J 3 bases, with 13 bases left between them. Germline CDR1 reads SQVTM; CDR2 reads ANQGSEA. The CDR3 protein is CSVAAAANNQPQHF. For the CDR3, the DNA is TGCAGCGTTGCGGCCGCGGCCAACAATCAGCCCCAGCATTTT.

V and J are TRBV11-2 and TRBJ2-7, with D unresolved. This CDR3 is built from 14 residues. Trimming left V 1 base short and J 2 bases short, with 9 bases between. Germline CDR1 SGHAT, CDR2 FQNNGV. The CDR3 reads CASSLGLVTYEQYF. The CDR3 nucleotides are TGTGCCAGCAGCTTAGGATTGGTAACCTACGAGCAGTACTTC.

This clonotype was counted many times. V gene TRBV29-1 combines with J gene TRBJ1-1, with TRBD1 as a possible D gene (6 bases). CDR1 is SQVTM and CDR2 is ANQGSEA in the germline V gene. The CDR3 extends over 12 amino acids. Trimming shortened V by 7 bases and J by 0 bases, and 9 bases separated the two germline ends. The CDR3 sequence: CSGGQLNTEAFF. CDR3 DNA sequence: TGCAGCGGAGGACAGCTGAACACTGAAGCTTTCTTT. The whole variable domain, filled in from reference TRBV29-1 and TRBJ1-1, reads SAVISQKPSRDICQRGTSLTIQCQVDSQVTMMFWYRQQPGQSLTLIATANQGSEATYESGFVIDKFPISRPNLTFSTLTVSNMSPEDSSIYLCSGGQLNTEAFFGQGTRLTVV.

This clonotype has just a few counts. The chain carries TRBV25-1 and TRBJ2-3; D not resolved. The CDR3 has 13 residues. CDR1 and CDR2 (germline): MGHDK, SYGVNS. The V gene lost 5 bases and the J gene lost 4 bases, with 10 bases spanning the gap. The CDR3 loop reads CASSRQFSDTQYF. In nucleotides, the CDR3 is TGTGCCAGCAGTCGGCAGTTTTCAGATACGCAGTATTTT.

The rearrangement joins TRBV15 to TRBJ2-5; TRBD1 matches 8 bases. Trimming cost V 0 bases and J 2 bases; bases outside gene matches: 2. The CDR3 consists of 15 residues. Germline CDR1 is LNHNV and CDR2 is YYDKDF (reference sequence). DNA of the CDR3: TGTGCCACCAGCAGAGAGACAGGGGTTCAAGAGACCCAGTACTTC. This encodes CATSRETGVQETQYF.

This clonotype was counted a few times. V is TRBV5-1 and J is TRBJ2-3, with D possibly being TRBD1 (6 bases). CDR3 length equals 15 residues. V was trimmed by 5 bases and J by 2 bases, leaving 15 bases between them. The germline CDR1 and CDR2 sequences are SGHRS and YFSETQ. For the CDR3, the DNA is TGCGCCAGCAGATCGCAGGGGCTGGCCACAGATACGCAGTATTTT. It yields the protein CASRSQGLATDTQYF.

The sample holds many counts of this clonotype. V is TRBV12-3 or TRBV12-4 and J is TRBJ2-2; 7 bases are a match to TRBD1. This CDR3 has 16 amino acids. V lost 5 bases, J lost 3 bases, and 9 bases stayed unmatched. CDR3 in DNA: TGTGCCAGCAGTCCAGGACAGGCGGTTGACACCGGGGAGCTGTTTTTT. Its protein product is CASSPGQAVDTGELFF.

This clonotype occurred many times. Here the CDR3 DNA reads TGCAGCGTTCAAATAGGACCGAACACTGAAGCTTTCTTT. This gives the protein CSVQIGPNTEAFF. The J gene is TRBJ1-1, the V gene TRBV29-1; D unclear. Trimming removed 5 bases from V and 1 base from J, with 11 bases in between. The germline CDR1 and CDR2 sequences are SQVTM and ANQGSEA. CDR3 size: 13 residues.

This clonotype was seen a handful of times. V is TRBV18 and J is TRBJ2-7; D perhaps matches TRBD1 (6 bases). The CDR3 sequence is 13 residues long. The V end was cut by 1 base, the J end by 5 bases, with 9 bases between. CDR1 is KGHSH and CDR2 is LQKENI in the germline V gene. This CDR3 is CASSPQGDHEQYF. The CDR3 coding sequence is TGTGCCAGCTCACCACAGGGGGACCACGAGCAGTACTTC.

There are a few counts of this clonotype. The chain combines TRBV29-1 with TRBJ1-1; maybe TRBD1 (6 bases). In germline, CDR1 is SQVTM, CDR2 ANQGSEA. This CDR3 contains 13 residues. Trimming took 2 bases from V and 5 from J, leaving 12 bases between them. The CDR3 region is CSVELQGWTEAFF. The CDR3 DNA reads TGCAGCGTTGAATTACAGGGATGGACTGAAGCTTTCTTT.

This clonotype was detected only a few times. V usage is TRBV20-1 and J usage is TRBJ2-1, with TRBD2 matching over 8 bases. This CDR3 spans 13 amino acids. The V gene end was trimmed by 4 bases and the J gene end by 12 bases; junction bases not matched to a gene: 11. Looked up from germline, CDR1 is DFQATT and CDR2 is SNEGSKA (reference sequence). CDR3 protein: CSAKKRGPVGQFF. For the CDR3, the DNA is TGCAGTGCTAAAAAGCGGGGGCCGGTTGGGCAGTTCTTC.

Concerning this clonotype: A read error may be the cause here, since a much bigger clone is one base away. CDR3 amino acids: CTWSMGQGNEQFF. The CDR3 DNA sequence: TGTACCTGGTCCATGGGACAGGGGAATGAGCAGTTCTTC. The chain carries TRBV30 and TRBJ2-1; 10 nucleotides agree with TRBD1. The CDR3 has 13 amino acids. Per germline, CDR1 GTSNPN and CDR2 SVGIG (reference sequence).

The gene calls are TRBV7-2 and TRBJ2-3; D is unclear. The germline V and J ends were trimmed by 5 bases and 6 bases, with 15 bases remaining between them. CDR3 size: 14 residues. Per germline, CDR1 SGHTA and CDR2 FQGNSA. The CDR3 here is CASSLGPWLDTQYF. Written as DNA, the CDR3 is TGTGCCAGCAGCCTAGGCCCATGGTTGGATACGCAGTATTTT.

The chain links TRBV7-8 to TRBJ2-5, with unresolved D. Germline assignment: CDR1 SGHVS and CDR2 FQNEAQ. V was clipped by 0 bases and J by 0 bases, with 11 bases between them. This CDR3 is built from 16 residues. This CDR3 is CASSLASLPDQETQYF. CDR3 coding DNA: TGTGCCAGCAGCTTAGCGAGTCTTCCGGACCAAGAGACCCAGTACTTC.

V gene TRBV24-1 combines with J gene TRBJ2-3; D may be TRBD2 (6 bases). Trimming removed 4 bases at V and 3 bases at J, with 10 bases between. From germline, CDR1 is KGHDR and CDR2 SFDVKD. The CDR3 sequence is 14 residues long. CDR3 coding DNA: TGTGCCACCAGTGAAGGAGGGCGAACAGATACGCAGTATTTT. Amino acid sequence: CATSEGGRTDTQYF.

The J gene is TRBJ2-3, the V gene TRBV10-3; 8 nucleotides match TRBD2. The CDR3 sequence is 18 residues long. Germline-derived CDR1 and CDR2 are ENHRY and SYGVKD. V dropped 4 bases and J dropped 2; count of bases not matched to a gene: 14. CDR3 DNA sequence: TGTGCCATCAGTGGCGGGGCGGGGGGCCAAAAAAACACAGATACGCAGTATTTT. It is translated as CAISGGAGGQKNTDTQYF.

This rearrangement joins TRBV6-2 or TRBV6-3 to TRBJ1-2; 8 bases are a match to TRBD1. Germline values: CDR1 MNHEY, CDR2 SVGEGT. The CDR3 spans 15 residues. Trimming cost V 6 bases and J 4 bases; bases outside gene matches: 10. The CDR3 bases are TGTGCCAGCAGCGACCGACCGGGACAGGTCTATGGCTACACCTTC. Residues: CASSDRPGQVYGYTF.

In nucleotides, the CDR3 is TGCAGTGCTACAGCCGGGACAGGAAAAAACACTGAAGCTTTCTTT. Residues: CSATAGTGKNTEAFF. The chain employs TRBV20-1 and TRBJ1-1; 8 bases map to TRBD1. The CDR3 spans 15 residues. Germline values: CDR1 DFQATT, CDR2 SNEGSKA (reference sequence). Losses at the gene ends were 4 bases for V and 2 bases for J; bases not matched to a gene: 9.

The J gene is TRBJ1-6, the V gene TRBV4-1, with TRBD1 as a possible D gene (5 bases). CDR1 MGHRA and CDR2 YSYEKL come from the germline V gene. The V gene lost 2 bases and the J gene lost 11 bases, with 10 bases spanning the gap. The CDR3 extends over 13 amino acids. CDR3 bases: TGCGCCAGCAGCCAATTTAAGGGGACACCCCTCCACTTT. Translation gives CASSQFKGTPLHF.

This clonotype has more than one count but fewer than ten. This chain links TRBV27 with TRBJ2-3; weak D call: TRBD2 (5 bases). V was pared by 0 bases and J by 0 bases, with 7 bases between. CDR3 length: 15 amino acids. Germline assignment: CDR1 MNHEY and CDR2 SMNVEV (reference sequence). The CDR3 bases are TGTGCCAGCAGTTTATCGATAGCGAGCACAGATACGCAGTATTTT. Residues: CASSLSIASTDTQYF.

This clonotype was counted between two and nine times. CDR3 nucleotide sequence: TGCGCCAGCAGCCCCGGCAGCTCTGGAAACACCATATATTTT. This gives the protein CASSPGSSGNTIYF. This chain joins TRBV5-1 and TRBJ1-3; D gene uncertain. The CDR3 extends over 14 amino acids. The V end was cut by 4 bases, the J end by 0 bases, with 8 bases between. Germline lookup yields CDR1 SGHRS and CDR2 YFSETQ. Supplemented by reference TRBV5-1 and TRBJ1-3, the full variable domain reads KAGVTQTPRYLIKTRGQQVTLSCSPISGHRSVSWYQQTPGQGLQFLFEYFSETQRNKGNFPGRFSGRQFSNSRSEMNVSTLELGDSALYLCASSPGSSGNTIYFGEGSWLTVV.

The rearrangement links TRBV9 to TRBJ1-3; perhaps TRBD1 as D (5 bases). Trimming took 7 bases from V and 3 from J, leaving 14 bases between them. From germline, CDR1 is SGDLS and CDR2 YYNGEE. The CDR3 consists of 14 residues. CDR3: CASGQGSGGNTIYF. CDR3 sequence (DNA): TGTGCCAGCGGGCAGGGATCAGGTGGAAACACCATATATTTT.

The gene calls are TRBV4-3 and TRBJ2-7; 7 bases map to TRBD1. Germline V CDR1 and CDR2: LGHNA, YSLEER. This CDR3 is 15 amino acids long. V lost 2 bases and J lost 0; bases outside the gene matches: 4. CDR3 amino acids: CASSQYGTDSYEQYF. The DNA for the CDR3 is TGCGCCAGCAGCCAATACGGGACAGACTCCTACGAGCAGTACTTC.

The gene calls are TRBV5-1 and TRBJ1-1; possibly TRBD1 for D (5 bases). Germline V CDR1 and CDR2: SGHRS, YFSETQ. Trimming took 4 bases from V and 4 from J, leaving 20 bases between them. There are 16 residues in the CDR3. The CDR3 nucleotides are TGCGCCAGCAGCGAAAATGGGACCCCGGGCGGCACTGAAGCTTTCTTT. Encoded protein: CASSENGTPGGTEAFF.

This rearrangement joins TRBV29-1 to TRBJ2-3; D not certain. The CDR3 consists of 15 residues. V lost 2 bases, J lost 0 bases, and 12 bases lay in between. Per germline, CDR1 SQVTM and CDR2 ANQGSEA. As DNA, the CDR3 is TGCAGCGTTGAATCGTCAGGCGCTAGCACAGATACGCAGTATTTT. Its protein is CSVESSGASTDTQYF.